The 28 T cell receptor beta chains below all came from one sample that was sequenced in a study of blood T cell repertoires in COVID-19. TCRdb's copy holds only in-frame clones and misses some; the assay was immunoSEQ multiplex PCR. The table includes some 89,000 clones, 82% detected once. What was sequenced was peripheral blood. Receptors were obtained from a woman of 80 years or more with acute or convalescent COVID-19.

The J gene is TRBJ2-3, the V gene TRBV7-2; 7 positions match TRBD2. Trimming took 3 bases from V and 3 from J; bases not matched to a gene: 9. This CDR3 region has 16 residues. Germline CDR1 is SGHTA and CDR2 is FQGNSA. CDR3 protein: CASSFLGLVTTDTQYF. The CDR3 DNA follows: TGTGCCAGCAGCTTCCTAGGACTAGTGACGACAGATACGCAGTATTTT. Together with reference TRBV7-2 and TRBJ2-3, the CDR3 gives the full variable domain: GAGVSQSPSNKVTEKGKDVELRCDPISGHTALYWYRQSLGQGLEFLIYFQGNSAPDKSGLPSDRFSAERTGGSVSTLTIQRTQQEDSAVYLCASSFLGLVTTDTQYFGPGTRLTVL.

The V and J genes are TRBV5-1 and TRBJ2-3, with TRBD1 matching over 7 bases. The CDR3 contains 16 residues. Trimming cost V 4 bases and J 1 base; bases outside gene matches: 9. Germline lookup yields CDR1 SGHRS and CDR2 YFSETQ. As DNA, the CDR3 is TGCGCCAGCAGCAAAAGACAGGGCCAAGGCACAGATACGCAGTATTTT. Residues: CASSKRQGQGTDTQYF.

This sequence joins TRBV10-1 and TRBJ2-1; 7 nucleotides align to TRBD2. Germline V lookup: CDR1 WNHNN, CDR2 SYGVQD (reference sequence). The CDR3 is made up of 14 amino acids. Germline trimming cut 3 bases from V and 3 bases from J; bases unmatched to any gene: 2. The CDR3 DNA is TGCGCCAGCAGTGAAGCTAGCGGCTACAATGAGCAGTTCTTC. As protein: CASSEASGYNEQFF.

This clone occurred a few times. V and J are TRBV28 and TRBJ2-1, with D possibly being TRBD1 (5 bases). Trimming took off 2 bases at V and 0 bases at J, with 11 bases between the two ends. The CDR3 has 16 amino acids. In germline, CDR1 is MDHEN, CDR2 SYDVKM. For the CDR3, the DNA is TGTGCCAGCAGTTTACAGGGATTAAACTCCTACAATGAGCAGTTCTTC. It specifies CASSLQGLNSYNEQFF.

The sample holds a few counts of this clone. The rearrangement joins TRBV19 to TRBJ1-3; D unclear. Germline loops: CDR1 LNHDA, CDR2 SQIVND (reference sequence). V gave up 2 bases and J gave up 1 base, with 6 bases separating them. The CDR3 length is 14 residues. CDR3 in DNA: TGTGCCAGTAGTATAATAGCATCTGGAAACACCATATATTTT. Its protein is CASSIIASGNTIYF.

Here the CDR3 DNA reads TGTGCCAGCTCTCTCGAAGAGACCCAGTACTTC. Protein sequence: CASSLEETQYF. The chain has TRBV18 and TRBJ2-5; D gene uncertain. Germline V gene data show CDR1 as KGHSH and CDR2 as LQKENI. This CDR3 is built from 11 residues. Between the trimmed V and J ends, which lost 6 bases and 3 bases, there was a span of 5 bases.

The chain uses TRBV19 and TRBJ1-5, with 8 bases lining up with TRBD1. The CDR3 contains 15 residues. Trimming cost V 3 bases and J 6 bases; bases outside gene matches: 7. Germline V lookup: CDR1 LNHDA, CDR2 SQIVND (reference sequence). DNA for the CDR3: TGTGCCAGTAGTATCGGTCAGGGGGCTTTTCAGCCCCAGCATTTT. Amino acids: CASSIGQGAFQPQHF. The variable domain in full, completed from reference TRBV19 and TRBJ1-5, reads DGGITQSPKYLFRKEGQNVTLSCEQNLNHDAMYWYRQDPGQGLRLIYYSQIVNDFQKGDIAEGYSVSREKKESFPLTVTSAQKNPTAFYLCASSIGQGAFQPQHFGDGTRLSIL.

The chain has TRBV25-1 and TRBJ1-5; TRBD1 matches at 7 bases. CDR1 and CDR2 from the germline V gene are MGHDK and SYGVNS. V lost 6 bases and J lost 2; bases outside the gene matches: 4. The CDR3 is 14 amino acids. The CDR3 nucleotides are TGTGCCAGCAGCCAGACAGGGCGCAATCAGCCCCAGCATTTT. It translates to CASSQTGRNQPQHF. The full variable domain, in which reference TRBV25-1 and TRBJ1-5 provide the parts outside the CDR3, is EADIYQTPRYLVIGTGKKITLECSQTMGHDKMYWYQQDPGMELHLIHYSYGVNSTEKGDLSSESTVSRIRTEHFPLTLESARPSHTSQYLCASSQTGRNQPQHFGDGTRLSIL.

The genes are TRBV10-2 and TRBJ2-1; 9 bases fit TRBD2. CDR3 size: 15 residues. Germline V gene sequence: CDR1 WSHSY, CDR2 SAAADI. The V and J ends lost 6 bases and 4 bases, in that order; junction bases with no gene match: 7. CDR3 nucleotides: TGCGCCAGCAGAGAGACTAGCGGAAAGTACAATGAGCAGTTCTTC. Encoded protein: CASRETSGKYNEQFF.

The V call is TRBV5-1, the J call TRBJ1-3; D gene uncertain. Germline-derived CDR1 and CDR2 are SGHRS and YFSETQ. The CDR3 contains 15 residues. Trimming stripped 0 bases from V and 0 bases from J, with 7 bases between. This CDR3 is CASSLAPSSGNTIYF. DNA for the CDR3: TGCGCCAGCAGCTTGGCACCGAGCTCTGGAAACACCATATATTTT.

The chain carries TRBV7-8 and TRBJ2-1; D is undetermined. Trimming took 3 bases from V and 7 from J, leaving 10 bases between them. CDR3 length: 13 residues. Looked up from germline, CDR1 is SGHVS and CDR2 is FQNEAQ. CDR3 DNA sequence: TGTGCCAGCAGCTTGCCCGGGTCGAATGAGCAGTTCTTC. Its protein is CASSLPGSNEQFF.

This clone was counted only a few times. DNA of the CDR3: TGCGCCAGCAGCTTGCAGGGAAACACCGGGGAGCTGTTTTTT. It is translated as CASSLQGNTGELFF. The chain uses TRBV5-1 and TRBJ2-2, with D tentatively TRBD1 (5 bases). The CDR3 is 14 residues long. From germline, CDR1 is SGHRS and CDR2 YFSETQ. V lost 1 base to trimming and J lost 2 bases, with 6 bases between them.

The V call is TRBV6-5, the J call TRBJ1-3; tentatively, D is TRBD1 (6 bases). V was clipped by 6 bases and J by 2 bases, with 14 bases between them. This CDR3 is 15 amino acids long. CDR1 and CDR2 (germline): MNHEY, SVGAGI. Here the CDR3 reads CASSSKGGTGNTIYF. The CDR3 nucleotides read TGTGCCAGCAGCTCGAAGGGGGGGACTGGAAACACCATATATTTT.

The chain is built from TRBV5-1 and TRBJ2-7; maybe TRBD2 (5 bases). The germline gives CDR1 SGHRS, CDR2 YFSETQ. The CDR3 is made up of 12 amino acids. The ends were cut back, 5 bases at V and 3 bases at J, with 9 bases in the middle. CDR3: CASRRESYEQYF. CDR3 sequence (DNA): TGCGCCAGCAGGAGGGAAAGCTACGAGCAGTACTTC.

This chain uses TRBV11-2 with TRBJ1-2; D may be TRBD1 (5 bases). Germline assignment: CDR1 SGHAT and CDR2 FQNNGV. V lost 0 bases and J 4 bases, leaving 12 bases between the germline ends. The CDR3 loop spans 15 amino acids. The CDR3 bases are TGTGCCAGCAGCTTAGATCTTGGGGCCTTCTATGGCTACACCTTC. It translates to CASSLDLGAFYGYTF.

V and J are TRBV12-3 or TRBV12-4 and TRBJ1-2, with 10 bases identical to TRBD1. The CDR3 covers 13 residues. The trim removed 7 bases at V and 2 bases at J, leaving 1 base unmatched. For the CDR3, the DNA is TGTGCCAGCAAGACAGGGGGCAACTATGGCTACACCTTC. Translated, it gives CASKTGGNYGYTF.

The chain carries TRBV10-1 and TRBJ2-3; the match to TRBD2 covers 8 bases. The CDR3 consists of 18 residues. V trimming: 0 bases; J trimming: 2 bases; junction bases outside the gene matches: 10. Germline CDR1 and CDR2: WNHNN and SYGVQD (reference sequence). The CDR3 sequence is CASSESSNSGGITDTQYF. The CDR3 DNA sequence: TGCGCCAGCAGTGAGTCGTCTAACAGCGGGGGAATCACAGATACGCAGTATTTT.

V usage is TRBV28 and J usage is TRBJ1-1; the match to TRBD1 covers 7 bases. The length of the CDR3 is 13 residues. V lost 5 bases, J lost 11 bases, and 11 bases stayed unmatched. Germline V CDR1 and CDR2: MDHEN, SYDVKM. The CDR3 nucleotides read TGTGCCAGCAGTCCAGGGACAGCCTTGATGGCTTTCTTT. This encodes CASSPGTALMAFF.

The chain recombines TRBV2 with TRBJ1-6; 7 positions agree with TRBD1. This CDR3 has 13 residues. Per germline, CDR1 SNHLY and CDR2 FYNNEI. The J segment lost 9 bases and the V segment lost 3 bases, leaving 2 bases of the junction unmatched. The CDR3, as DNA: TGTGCCAGCAGTGATAACAGGGGTTCACCCCTCCACTTT. Amino acid sequence: CASSDNRGSPLHF.

The rearrangement links TRBV6-5 to TRBJ1-1, with 8 bases aligning to TRBD1. This CDR3 region has 14 residues. Trimming took 7 bases from V and 1 from J; bases not matched to a gene: 5. Germline CDR1 reads MNHEY; CDR2 reads SVGAGI. The CDR3 spells CASTFGQGNTEAFF. The CDR3 bases are TGTGCCAGCACCTTCGGACAGGGGAACACTGAAGCTTTCTTT.

This clone was counted between two and nine times. The chain is built from TRBV5-1 and TRBJ2-3; TRBD1 agrees at 9 bases. Per the germline V gene, CDR1 is SGHRS and CDR2 is YFSETQ. The CDR3 sequence is 15 residues long. V dropped 4 bases and J dropped 5; count of bases not matched to a gene: 8. The CDR3 is CASSLDRGSEDTQYF. The CDR3 DNA is TGCGCCAGCAGCCTGGACAGGGGAAGTGAAGATACGCAGTATTTT.

This chain joins TRBV12-5 and TRBJ2-1; 8 bases fit TRBD1. CDR1 and CDR2 (germline): LGHNT, FRNRAP. CDR3 size: 14 residues. The J segment lost 7 bases and the V segment lost 4 bases, leaving 6 bases of the junction unmatched. Written as DNA, the CDR3 is TGTGCTAGTGGTTCAACAGGGGGTGAGAATGAGCAGTTCTTC. This translates into CASGSTGGENEQFF. Full variable domain (remainder filled in from reference TRBV12-5 and TRBJ2-1): DARVTQTPRHKVTEMGQEVTMRCQPILGHNTVFWYRQTMMQGLELLAYFRNRAPLDDSGMPKDRFSAEMPDATLATLKIQPSEPRDSAVYFCASGSTGGENEQFFGPGTRLTVL.

The genes are TRBV11-2 and TRBJ2-1, with D perhaps TRBD1 (6 bases). This CDR3 has 13 amino acids. Germline V gene lookup returns CDR1 SGHAT and CDR2 FQNNGV. V was clipped by 0 bases and J by 10 bases, with 10 bases between them. CDR3 DNA sequence: TGTGCCAGCAGCTTAGAGAGGACAGAGGAGCAGTTCTTC. Amino acid sequence: CASSLERTEEQFF.

This clone was recorded only once. The genes are TRBV5-4 and TRBJ2-5; 13 nucleotides match TRBD2. After removal of 0 bases from V and 1 base from J, the junction contained 6 bases not matched to a gene. Germline values: CDR1 SGHNT, CDR2 YYREEE (reference sequence). The CDR3 length is 18 residues. In nucleotides, the CDR3 is TGTGCCAGCAGCTTGGGGACTAGCGGGGGACCGCCCCAAGAGACCCAGTACTTC. Protein: CASSLGTSGGPPQETQYF.

This chain connects TRBV5-1 to TRBJ1-6; D uncertain. The CDR3 sequence is 14 residues long. CDR1 and CDR2 from the germline V gene are SGHRS and YFSETQ. V lost 2 bases, J lost 5 bases, and 8 bases lay in between. The CDR3 DNA is TGCGCCAGCAGCTTCGGGAGCCATAATTCACCCCTCCACTTT. This encodes CASSFGSHNSPLHF.

The V and J genes are TRBV6-5 and TRBJ1-1; 7 positions agree with TRBD1. This CDR3 contains 11 residues. From germline, CDR1 is MNHEY and CDR2 SVGAGI. Trimming took 8 bases from V and 9 from J; bases not matched to a gene: 6. The CDR3 nucleotides are TGTGCCAGCGTGAGGGACAGCCAAGCTTTCTTT. Translated: CASVRDSQAFF.

The chain recombines TRBV6-5 with TRBJ1-5; possible D gene TRBD1, 6 bases. Germline V lookup: CDR1 MNHEY, CDR2 SVGAGI. This CDR3 has 14 residues. V was shortened by 6 bases and J by 5 bases, with 14 bases between the two germline ends. This chain's CDR3 is CASSRGTGHQPQHF. CDR3 coding DNA: TGTGCCAGCAGCAGGGGAACAGGGCATCAGCCCCAGCATTTT.

The rearrangement joins TRBV15 to TRBJ1-2; 7 positions match TRBD1. V dropped 3 bases and J dropped 4; count of bases not matched to a gene: 2. This CDR3 is 13 amino acids long. Germline loops: CDR1 LNHNV, CDR2 YYDKDF (reference sequence). CDR3 loop: CATSRGQSYGYTF. As DNA, the CDR3 is TGTGCCACCAGCAGGGGACAGAGCTATGGCTACACCTTC.